This T cell receptor beta chain was identified in a study of T cells in localized non-small cell lung cancer. Notes on the study in general: As only one tumor region underwent sequencing, heterogeneity remains possible. Increased T cell density in blood showed an association with longer overall survival. Among the top 100 tumor clones, a median around 57 appeared in adjacent lung.

Trimming removed 4 bases from V and 9 bases from J; junction bases left unmatched: 12. Per germline, CDR1 KGHSH and CDR2 LQKENI. This CDR3 region has 15 residues. On this clone itself: Its target is unknown.

Libraries were prepared by immunoSEQ multiplex PCR; TCRdb keeps only in-frame clonotypes and omits some of them. Among fewer than 1,500 clones listed, roughly 20% were seen once. The sample consisted of normal lung tissue next to the tumor, taken before any cancer treatment. The clonotype comes from a male donor aged 60 or over with stage I squamous cell lung carcinoma. The gene calls are TRBV18 and TRBJ2-5, with 9 bases matching TRBD1. CDR3 in DNA: TGTGCCAGCTCACGAGGGACAGGGAGAGGGGAGTCCCAGTACTTC. It codes for CASSRGTGRGESQYF.